This TCR beta chain was recovered during a study of control samples from healthy donors and cancer patients. CDR1 is LGHDT, CDR2 YNNKEL, per germline (reference sequence). Germline trimming cut 4 bases from V and 7 bases from J; bases unmatched to any gene: 10. The CDR3 covers 15 residues. Using immunoSEQ multiplex PCR, the repertoire was profiled, and TCRdb retains in-frame clones only, with some absent. The sample shows roughly 74,000 clones, around 94% of them seen only once. This chain links TRBV3-1 (or the pseudogene TRBV3-2) with TRBJ1-2; 9 bases map to TRBD1. This sequence was found in a woman aged 18-29 years in good health. The sequenced sample consisted of blood. This CDR3 is CASSPWGQGFSGYTF. DNA of the CDR3: TGTGCCAGCAGCCCGTGGGGACAGGGTTTCAGTGGCTACACCTTC.